Below, one T cell receptor beta chain is given with its context. What this receptor recognizes is not known. Per-nucleotide qualities are absent, and no much larger clonotype sits a single base away. Libraries were made using the immunoSEQ multiplex PCR assay. For most patients, genomic DNA was isolated using the Qiagen DNeasy Blood and Tissue Kit and was shipped frozen to Adaptive Biotechnologies for TCR sequencing. High-throughput TCR-beta CDR3 sequencing of genomic DNA from most patients was performed by Adaptive Biotechnologies. Per the source publication's procedure: TCR sequencing data for 15 to 20 patients were retrieved from Adaptive's ImmunoSEQ software; a few other patients were processed with MiXCR and VDJtools. To correct CD4 versus CD8 sorting errors, any sequence found in both subsets at a frequency ratio below 5:1 was removed. CDR3 nucleotide sequences shared by donor and recipient were removed because the origin of these sequences could not be assigned. Alloreactive clones required at least 2-fold expansion over unstimulated cells and minimum CFSE-low frequency of 0.002% (template counts) or 0.001% (read counts). A clone was considered mappable if detected in the sequenced pre-transplant spleen, lymph node, or MLR CFSE-low populations of the donor or recipient. Cumulative frequency of alloreactive clones was calculated as a percentage of all sequences weighted by copy number. TCRdb holds this immuneACCESS table with in-frame rearrangements only. Some clones are missing; in checked studies, unresolved V genes explain under half, and the rest has no known cause. V and J calls and clone size are those listed in that table; D and trimming were worked out from the DNA. The sample contains 84,000 or so clones, roughly 80% of them found a single time. The ten largest account for more than 0.8% of the sample.

The data belong to a study of graft-versus-host responses after intestinal transplantation (TCRdb year 2021). For the study in its entirety: Recipients received multivisceral, liver-intestinal, or isolated intestinal transplants. After intestinal transplantation, graft-versus-host and host-versus-graft alloreactive T cell clones in the graft, circulation and bone marrow were tracked using bulk TCR-beta CDR3 sequencing. The cohort enrolled about two dozen intestinal transplant recipients including one retransplant, and 3 patients lacking pretransplant specimens were excluded. Anti-thymocyte globulin induction was given to all recipients, followed by maintenance tacrolimus and steroids for 2 to 3 years. Rather than being sequenced by the commercial service, samples from a few later patients were sequenced in-house on an Illumina MiSeq and processed with MiXCR. A peak of at least 4% donor T cells among recipient peripheral blood mononuclear cells was the definition used for donor T cell macrochimerism. Alloreactive clones were identified by sequencing pre-transplant mixed lymphocyte reaction products and comparing them with unstimulated pre-transplant donor and recipient T cells. Broad study findings and their caveats: The relatively low number and heterogeneity of intestinal transplant patients limited the conclusions. Early after transplant, peak levels of circulating GvH clones were found to be associated with declines in HvG clones. GvH clones were detected in recipient bone marrow, and some appeared earlier in ileal mucosa or blood, consistent with an intestinal mucosal origin. High GvH to HvG T cell clonal ratios were observed in the allografts of patients with donor T cell macrochimerism.

The label giving this sample's time point can be read as: cells obtained before transplantation from donor or recipient. CD3+CD4+ and CD3+CD8+ populations were FACS-sorted from unstimulated pre-transplant donor and recipient cells taken from spleen or lymph nodes. Its CDR3 holds 18 amino acids, cysteine through phenylalanine. The sequence is cut down to CDR3 DNA, 54 bases in frame from base 1. V is pruned by 4 bases and J by 5 bases, leaving 11 bases of the junction without a gene match. From the germline V gene, CDR1 is SGHRS and CDR2 is YFSETQ. This TCR was recovered from a human donor who received an intestinal transplant. Specimen: unstimulated CD4+ T cells sorted from spleen or lymph node cells, collected before intestinal transplant. The rearranged chain carries TRBV5-1 and TRBJ2-2, and 13 bases in between align with TRBD2. The encoded CDR3 is CASSPGAQGLAGTGELFF. The DNA reads TGCGCCAGCAGCCCTGGCGCGCAGGGACTAGCGGGGACCGGGGAGCTGTTTTTT.